This TCR beta chain was sequenced during a study of cytomegalovirus exposure and HLA in healthy donors. Background on the study: The 120 or so validation repertoires were reported in a later analysis to have been generated on the same platform as the roughly 700 first-cohort repertoires.

This CDR3 has 11 amino acids. Trimming removed 7 bases from V and 5 bases from J, with 9 bases in between. Germline V gives CDR1 DFQATT, CDR2 SNEGSKA (reference sequence). With respect to this clone: The antigen remains unidentified.

The data were produced by immunoSEQ multiplex PCR, yet TCRdb's version contains in-frame clones alone and is incomplete. The sample yields under 150,000 clones, around 86% seen once. Findings and caveats of the study: In vitro experiments confirmed that three CMV-associated chains were specific for CMV antigens. Cytomegalovirus-associated TCR beta chains were listed, numbering some 180. Most TCR sequences were rare, but some public TCRs occurred in many donors.

Sequenced: PBMCs. This chain connects TRBV20-1 to TRBJ2-1; D may be TRBD2 (7 bases). This TCR came from a man aged 18 to 29 in good health and CMV-seropositive. The chain's CDR3 is CSGGGNNEQFF. The DNA of the CDR3 is TGCAGTGGGGGGGGCAACAATGAGCAGTTCTTC.